The 6 T cell receptor beta chains below all came from one sample that was sequenced in a study of shared T cell receptors in the human thymus. Assay: immunoSEQ multiplex PCR; the TCRdb copy retains only in-frame clones and omits some. The data show under 450,000 clones, with around 93% seen just once and approximately 0.02% held by the top ten. The sequenced material came from thymocytes. These receptor sequences come from a human donor.

As to this clone: Other DNA variants within this sample encode the same CDR3. This sequence joins TRBV5-4 and TRBJ2-1, with D uncertain. Trimming shortened V by 0 bases and J by 0 bases, and 7 bases separated the two germline ends. Germline lookup yields CDR1 SGHNT and CDR2 YYREEE (reference sequence). This CDR3 is 15 amino acids long. CDR3 sequence reads: CASSLVLSSYNEQFF. The CDR3 nucleotides read TGTGCCAGCAGCTTGGTTCTCAGCTCCTACAATGAGCAGTTCTTC.

The chain has TRBV10-3 and TRBJ2-2, with a possible D match to TRBD2 (7 bases). The CDR3 covers 22 residues. The germline V gene has CDR1 ENHRY and CDR2 SYGVKD. Trimming pared 5 bases from V and 5 bases from J, leaving 36 bases between. The CDR3 bases are TGTGCCATCAGTAGGGACACCCCGCGGGGATCAACCGGGAGGAGGGGAACCGGGGAGCTGTTTTTT. Its protein product is CAISRDTPRGSTGRRGTGELFF.

The rearrangement links TRBV11-1 to TRBJ2-7, with 10 bases aligning to TRBD2. Germline values: CDR1 SGHAT, CDR2 FQDESV (reference sequence). The length of the CDR3 is 15 residues. Losses at the gene ends were 1 base for V and 5 bases for J; bases not matched to a gene: 5. For the CDR3, the DNA is TGTGCCAGCAGCTTAGGTAGGCTAGCGGGAGACGAGCAGTACTTC. Amino acids: CASSLGRLAGDEQYF.

The chain has TRBV6-5 and TRBJ2-2; D call uncertain. Per the germline V gene, CDR1 is MNHEY and CDR2 is SVGAGI. Trimming left V 7 bases short and J 10 bases short, with 19 bases between. The CDR3 extends over 14 amino acids. The CDR3 region is CASTRFSKPEELFF. CDR3 nucleotides: TGTGCCAGCACGAGGTTTTCGAAACCGGAGGAGCTGTTTTTT.

V and J are TRBV11-2 and TRBJ2-1; D may correspond to TRBD1 or TRBD2 (5 bases each). The CDR3 spans 16 residues. V gave up 1 base and J gave up 4 bases, with 14 bases separating them. CDR1 is SGHAT and CDR2 is FQNNGV in the germline V gene. The CDR3 reads CASSLAGGEGYNEQFF. CDR3 coding DNA: TGTGCCAGCAGCTTAGCTGGGGGAGAGGGATACAATGAGCAGTTCTTC.

The V gene is TRBV28, the J gene TRBJ2-3; tentative D call: TRBD2 (7 bases). With 3 bases removed from V and 6 bases from J, the gap between germline ends came to 16 bases. Looked up from germline, CDR1 is MDHEN and CDR2 is SYDVKM. CDR3 length: 15 amino acids. The CDR3 reads CASSLGGLGSDTQYF. The CDR3 DNA reads as TGTGCCAGCAGTTTGGGGGGGCTAGGAAGTGATACGCAGTATTTT.